One and the same sample provided the 17 T cell receptor beta chains below, sequenced in a study of T cells in Graves' hyperthyroidism and ophthalmopathy. The source material, RNA transcripts, was used to amplify TCR beta CDR3 regions. First-round RT-PCR with HTBI primers amplified the TCR CDR3 region. TCRdb reprocessed the multiplex PCR reads via MiXCR and lists one record per CDR3 protein. Of around 420,000 distinct CDR3 sequences listed, roughly 14% were seen once; the top ten hold roughly 7.4%. The source material was blood. These receptors all stem from a woman under 30 with Graves' hyperthyroidism.

This clonotype was detected ten times or more. The chain carries TRBV7-9 and TRBJ2-7, with D uncertain. This CDR3 has 13 amino acids. Trimming stripped 4 bases from V and 4 bases from J, with 11 bases between. CDR1 is SEHNR, CDR2 FQNEAQ, per germline (reference sequence). This CDR3 is CASSSSIGYEQYF. The CDR3 region has the DNA TGTGCCAGCAGCTCCTCCATAGGATACGAGCAGTACTTC.

This clonotype was recorded many times. This rearrangement joins TRBV5-1 to TRBJ1-1, with D possibly being TRBD1 (5 bases). The germline V gene encodes CDR1 SGHRS and CDR2 YFSETQ. This CDR3 contains 12 residues. V gave up 4 bases and J gave up 10 bases, with 14 bases separating them. This CDR3 reads CASSDGGWVAFF. DNA of the CDR3: TGCGCCAGCAGCGATGGGGGATGGGTAGCTTTCTTT.

The V gene is TRBV6-2 or TRBV6-3, the J gene TRBJ2-1, with a tentative D call TRBD2 (5 bases). The CDR3 has 16 amino acids. Deletions cut 1 base from V and 3 bases from J, with 13 bases between. CDR1 and CDR2 (germline): MNHEY, SVGEGT. The CDR3 bases are TGTGCCAGCAGTTACTTAAGAGGTGACTACTACAATGAGCAGTTCTTC. It encodes CASSYLRGDYYNEQFF.

At least ten counts were recorded for this clonotype. This chain uses TRBV2 with TRBJ2-1; no clear D gene. Trimming stripped 8 bases from V and 8 bases from J, with 19 bases between. Germline CDR1 reads SNHLY; CDR2 reads FYNNEI. The CDR3 loop spans 14 amino acids. CDR3 sequence reads: CASGWLPSGDEQFF. CDR3 nucleotides: TGTGCCAGCGGATGGTTACCCTCGGGCGATGAGCAGTTCTTC.

The sample holds many counts of this clonotype. The chain recombines TRBV30 with TRBJ2-5, with D unclear. From germline, CDR1 is GTSNPN and CDR2 SVGIG (reference sequence). The CDR3 runs to 15 residues. V was clipped by 2 bases and J by 3 bases, with 16 bases between them. Here the CDR3 reads CAWSRAWAMEETQYF. For the CDR3, the DNA is TGTGCCTGGAGTCGGGCCTGGGCTATGGAAGAGACCCAGTACTTC.

This clonotype was seen many times. This sequence joins TRBV4-2 and TRBJ1-2; D is perhaps TRBD1 (6 bases). The germline V gene has CDR1 LGHNA and CDR2 YNFKEQ. Trimming cost V 0 bases and J 8 bases, with 25 bases left between them. The CDR3 runs to 18 residues. Written as DNA, the CDR3 is TGTGCCAGCAGCCAAGATCCTGCATCACAGGGCACAGGAGTGGGCTACACCTTC. Translated: CASSQDPASQGTGVGYTF.

This clonotype appeared many times. The chain joins TRBV7-6 to TRBJ1-5; no firm D call. Per germline, CDR1 SGHVS and CDR2 FNYEAQ. The germline V and J ends were trimmed by 3 bases and 5 bases, with 11 bases remaining between them. The length of the CDR3 is 14 residues. The CDR3 nucleotides read TGTGCCAGCAGCTTGGACGGTGGCGATCAGCCCCAGCATTTT. It is translated as CASSLDGGDQPQHF. Variable domain in full (rest from reference TRBV7-6 and TRBJ1-5): GAGVSQSPRYKVTKRGQDVALRCDPISGHVSLYWYRQALGQGPEFLTYFNYEAQQDKSGLPNDRFSAERPEGSISTLTIQRTEQRDSAMYRCASSLDGGDQPQHFGDGTRLSIL.

This clonotype was recorded at least ten times. Here the CDR3 DNA reads TGTGCCAGCAGCCTGCGAGCAGGGGGCTACACAGATACGCAGTATTTT. It translates to CASSLRAGGYTDTQYF. The chain employs TRBV3-1 and TRBJ2-3, with 8 bases that match TRBD1. The CDR3 has 16 amino acids. Germline V CDR1 and CDR2: LGHDT, YNNKEL (reference sequence). V was clipped by 4 bases and J by 2 bases; unmatched bases: 8.

This clonotype came up a few times. V and J are TRBV7-9 and TRBJ1-5; D is unclear. Trimming removed 6 bases from V and 6 bases from J, with 12 bases in between. CDR1 is SEHNR, CDR2 FQNEAQ, per germline (reference sequence). This CDR3 comprises 13 residues. CDR3 region: CASRGPGSQPQHF. Written as DNA, the CDR3 is TGTGCCAGCAGAGGACCGGGGAGTCAGCCCCAGCATTTT.

Many counts were recorded for this clonotype. The chain uses TRBV18 and TRBJ1-2; D possibly corresponds to TRBD1 (5 bases). The germline gives CDR1 KGHSH, CDR2 LQKENI. The CDR3 covers 16 residues. Between the trimmed V and J ends, which lost 2 bases and 0 bases, there was a span of 13 bases. This CDR3 is CASSPFGGSTNYGYTF. The CDR3 DNA reads as TGTGCCAGCTCACCATTCGGGGGGTCGACTAACTATGGCTACACCTTC.

This clonotype was seen many times. This rearrangement joins TRBV6-2 or TRBV6-3 to TRBJ2-3; D is unresolved. The CDR3 runs 16 residues. V was clipped by 0 bases and J by 0 bases, with 10 bases between them. Germline V gives CDR1 MNHEY, CDR2 SVGEGT. The CDR3 here is CASSYSRSSSTDTQYF. The CDR3 bases are TGTGCCAGCAGTTACTCGAGATCCTCTAGCACAGATACGCAGTATTTT.

In its sample, this clonotype was seen many times. The rearrangement joins TRBV18 to TRBJ2-5; the D is unclear. The V and J ends lost 0 bases and 4 bases respectively, with 9 bases between them. The germline V gene has CDR1 KGHSH and CDR2 LQKENI. This CDR3 spans 14 amino acids. CDR3 nucleotides: TGTGCCAGCTCACCACCGATTTTAGGAGAGACCCAGTACTTC. Amino acids: CASSPPILGETQYF.

Ten or more counts support this clonotype. The chain has TRBV18 and TRBJ2-1; D gene uncertain. The CDR3 has 14 amino acids. Trimming shortened V by 0 bases and J by 9 bases, and 12 bases separated the two germline ends. The V gene's germline CDR1 is KGHSH and CDR2 LQKENI. The chain's CDR3 is CASSPPAPIREQFF. CDR3 bases: TGTGCCAGCTCACCACCGGCCCCGATCCGTGAGCAGTTCTTC.

The table lists this clonotype with many counts. The J gene is TRBJ1-2, the V gene TRBV12-3 or TRBV12-4, with D hard to call. The CDR3 extends over 14 amino acids. The V gene lost 2 bases and the J gene lost 5 bases, with 12 bases spanning the gap. In nucleotides, the CDR3 is TGTGCCAGCAGTTTAACGGGCATTCTTTATGGCTACACCTTC. This codes for CASSLTGILYGYTF.

This clonotype was detected ten times or more. The chain couples TRBV6-5 to TRBJ1-5; no firm D call. The germline gives CDR1 MNHEY, CDR2 SVGAGI. The CDR3 extends over 16 amino acids. Deletions cut 0 bases from V and 4 bases from J, with 13 bases between. In DNA, the CDR3 is TGTGCCAGCAGTTACTCGCTACTGGACCGTAATCAGCCCCAGCATTTT. Residues: CASSYSLLDRNQPQHF.

The chain recombines TRBV18 with TRBJ2-2, with D perhaps TRBD2 (5 bases). Per germline, CDR1 KGHSH and CDR2 LQKENI. The ends were cut back, 8 bases at V and 5 bases at J, with 21 bases in the middle. This CDR3 comprises 16 residues. The CDR3 here is CASTHERGRGTGELFF. The CDR3 bases are TGTGCCAGCACCCATGAGAGAGGGCGTGGAACCGGGGAGCTGTTTTTT. Variable domain in full (rest from reference TRBV18 and TRBJ2-2): NAGVMQNPRHLVRRRGQEARLRCSPMKGHSHVYWYRQLPEEGLKFMVYLQKENIIDESGMPKERFSAEFPKEGPSILRIQQVVRGDSAAYFCASTHERGRGTGELFFGEGSRLTVL.

This clonotype has a handful of counts. The rearrangement joins TRBV6-5 to TRBJ1-3; D might be TRBD1 (5 bases). Germline-derived CDR1 and CDR2 are MNHEY and SVGAGI. The CDR3 loop spans 16 amino acids. Trimming removed 0 bases at V and 3 bases at J, with 12 bases between. The CDR3 spells CASSYSPGSDGNTIYF. DNA of the CDR3: TGTGCCAGCAGTTACTCTCCAGGGTCGGATGGAAACACCATATATTTT.